The rows below give T cell receptor beta chains drawn from one sample of a study of blood T cell repertoires in COVID-19. Repertoires were generated with immunoSEQ multiplex PCR, while TCRdb's copy carries only in-frame clones and drops some. In the table there are approximately 130,000 clones, approximately 89% of which are singletons. Sequenced: peripheral blood. These receptors were taken from a human donor in a cohort sampled during active COVID-19. CDR3s leave out the opening cysteine and the closing phenylalanine or tryptophan. Only part of the rows carry a size: once, few, many, or a class if the clone is expanded.

V | size | CDR3
TRBV30 | . | AWGTGGSSGNTIY
TRBV5-4 | . | ASSLDTGFLTDTQY
TRBV14 | . | ASSQVPPAGTEAF
TRBV6-2/TRBV6-3 | few | ASSIRTANTEAF
TRBV5-1 | . | ASSLWGGGTGELF
TRBV2 | . | AGTSGRETSTDTQY
TRBV19 | . | ASSRGGAGNTIY
TRBV9 | . | ASSVVPGVTEAF
TRBV29-1 | . | SVEGRQGARGNTIY
TRBV2 | . | ASKRDSFGDGYT
TRBV5-6 | . | ASSLSDRGSKNIQY
TRBV11-2 | . | ASKIAGVDNEQF
TRBV6-2/TRBV6-3 | . | ASSSTPGHDFSYEQY
TRBV19 | . | ASSPDRGYEQY
TRBV29-1 | . | SVASGIESPLH
TRBV19 | . | ASSIAGVLGNTIY
TRBV5-1 | . | ASSLGGMNTEAF
TRBV7-8 | . | ASSPLAGGTDTQY
TRBV9 | . | ASSVVGTGGFNEQF
TRBV30 | . | AWSGDYQNEQF
TRBV29-1 | few | SVESGGNQPQH
TRBV7-3 | . | ASSPVGLGQGTIY
TRBV19 | . | ASSTRGLGQY
TRBV6-2/TRBV6-3 | . | ASSYPQGIKDGYT
TRBV10-3 | . | AISSSTGNYGYT
TRBV12-5 | . | ASARAGSNTGELF
TRBV3-1/TRBV3-2 | . | ASSRLPGGSSGANVLT
TRBV27 | . | ASSLRRQVNTEAF
TRBV11-2 | . | ASSLRRGLSTDTQY
TRBV7-2 | . | ASTDLTRGNYGYT
TRBV6-5 | . | ASRTEADSGYT
TRBV11-3 | . | ASSLEVMQGRNTEAF
TRBV5-1 | . | ASSVGGDTQY
TRBV5-4 | . | ASSLAAVEGGTQY
TRBV6-1 | . | ASSDTGYGYT
TRBV7-2 | . | ASSLTGDGELF
TRBV7-2 | . | ASSPGLAANEQF
TRBV12-3/TRBV12-4 | . | ASSETVNTEAF
TRBV11-1 | . | ASSSAGSIEQF
TRBV7-8 | . | ASSLVGWASYEQY
TRBV27 | once | ASSLHGQLNSPLH
TRBV5-4 | . | ASSPGQGQRGGYT
TRBV5-4 | . | ASSTGLADPYNEQF
TRBV5-4 | few | ASSAPIGGSYNEQF
TRBV12-3/TRBV12-4 | . | ASSFTGAYGYT
TRBV6-6 | . | AVARGTPGNTIY
TRBV5-1 | once | ASSSGDRVGEKLF
TRBV7-2 | . | ASSPSGGTGELF